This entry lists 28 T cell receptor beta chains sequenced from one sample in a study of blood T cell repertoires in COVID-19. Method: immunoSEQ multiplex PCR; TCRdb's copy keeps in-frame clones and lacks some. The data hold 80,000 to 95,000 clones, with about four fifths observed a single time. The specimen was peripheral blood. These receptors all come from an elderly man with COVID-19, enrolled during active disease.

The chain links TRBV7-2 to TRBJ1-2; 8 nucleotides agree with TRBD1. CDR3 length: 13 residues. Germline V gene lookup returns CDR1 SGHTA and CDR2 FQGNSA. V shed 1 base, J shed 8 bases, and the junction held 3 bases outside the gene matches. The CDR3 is CASSLGRGRGYTF. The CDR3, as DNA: TGTGCCAGCAGCTTAGGCAGGGGGCGAGGCTACACCTTC.

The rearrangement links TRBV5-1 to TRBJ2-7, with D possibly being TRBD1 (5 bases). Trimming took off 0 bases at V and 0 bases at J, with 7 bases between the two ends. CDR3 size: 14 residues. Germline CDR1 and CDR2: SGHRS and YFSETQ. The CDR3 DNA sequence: TGCGCCAGCAGCTTGGGACAGTTCTCCTACGAGCAGTACTTC. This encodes CASSLGQFSYEQYF.

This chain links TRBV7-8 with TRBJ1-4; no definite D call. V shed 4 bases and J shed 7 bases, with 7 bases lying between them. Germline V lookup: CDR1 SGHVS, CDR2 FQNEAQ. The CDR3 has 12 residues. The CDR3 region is CASSWEGEKLFF. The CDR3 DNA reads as TGTGCCAGCAGCTGGGAGGGTGAAAAACTGTTTTTT.

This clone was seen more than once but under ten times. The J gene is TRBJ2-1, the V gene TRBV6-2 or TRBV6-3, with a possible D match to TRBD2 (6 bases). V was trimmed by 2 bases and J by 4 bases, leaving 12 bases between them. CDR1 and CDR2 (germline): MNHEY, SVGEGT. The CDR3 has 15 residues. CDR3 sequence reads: CASSYSPGLYNEQFF. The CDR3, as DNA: TGTGCCAGCAGTTACAGTCCGGGACTTTACAATGAGCAGTTCTTC.

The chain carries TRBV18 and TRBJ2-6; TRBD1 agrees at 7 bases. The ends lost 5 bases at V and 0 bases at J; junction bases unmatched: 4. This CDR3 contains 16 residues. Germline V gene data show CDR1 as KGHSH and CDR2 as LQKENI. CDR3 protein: CASSVRQGSGANVLTF. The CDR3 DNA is TGTGCCAGCTCAGTACGACAGGGCTCTGGGGCCAACGTCCTGACTTTC.

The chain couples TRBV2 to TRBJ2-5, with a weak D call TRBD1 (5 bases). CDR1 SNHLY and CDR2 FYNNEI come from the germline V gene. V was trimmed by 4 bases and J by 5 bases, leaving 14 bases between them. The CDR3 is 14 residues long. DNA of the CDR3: TGTGCCAGCAGTGCCAGGGAAGGTGGGGAGACCCAGTACTTC. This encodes CASSAREGGETQYF.

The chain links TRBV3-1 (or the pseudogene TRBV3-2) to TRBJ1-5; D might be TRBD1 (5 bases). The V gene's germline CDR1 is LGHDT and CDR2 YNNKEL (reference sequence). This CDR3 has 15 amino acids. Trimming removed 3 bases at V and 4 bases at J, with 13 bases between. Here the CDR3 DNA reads TGTGCCAGCAGCCATAGAGCGACAGATAATCAGCCCCAGCATTTT. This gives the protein CASSHRATDNQPQHF.

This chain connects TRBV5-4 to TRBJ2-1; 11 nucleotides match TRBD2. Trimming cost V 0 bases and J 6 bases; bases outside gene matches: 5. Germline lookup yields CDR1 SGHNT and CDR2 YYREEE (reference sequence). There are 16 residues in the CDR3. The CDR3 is CASSLGRTSGSNEQFF. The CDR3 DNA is TGTGCCAGCAGCTTGGGGAGGACTAGCGGGTCCAATGAGCAGTTCTTC.

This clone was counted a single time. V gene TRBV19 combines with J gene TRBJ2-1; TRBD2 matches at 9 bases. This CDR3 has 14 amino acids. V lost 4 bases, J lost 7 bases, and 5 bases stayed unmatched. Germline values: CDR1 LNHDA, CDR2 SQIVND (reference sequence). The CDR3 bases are TGTGCCAGTAGTAGACGGACTAGCGTAAATGAGCAGTTCTTC. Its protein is CASSRRTSVNEQFF. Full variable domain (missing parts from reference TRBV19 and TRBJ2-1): DGGITQSPKYLFRKEGQNVTLSCEQNLNHDAMYWYRQDPGQGLRLIYYSQIVNDFQKGDIAEGYSVSREKKESFPLTVTSAQKNPTAFYLCASSRRTSVNEQFFGPGTRLTVL.

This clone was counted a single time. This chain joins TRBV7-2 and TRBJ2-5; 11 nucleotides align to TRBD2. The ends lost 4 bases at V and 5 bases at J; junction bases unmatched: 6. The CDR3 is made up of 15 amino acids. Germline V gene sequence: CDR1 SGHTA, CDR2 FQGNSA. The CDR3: CASSYGTSGPETQYF. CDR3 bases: TGTGCCAGCAGCTACGGGACTAGCGGACCGGAGACCCAGTACTTC.

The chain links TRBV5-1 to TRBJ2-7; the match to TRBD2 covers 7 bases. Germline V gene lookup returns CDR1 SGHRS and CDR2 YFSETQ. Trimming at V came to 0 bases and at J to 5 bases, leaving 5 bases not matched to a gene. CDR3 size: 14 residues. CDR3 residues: CASSLDRLADEQYF. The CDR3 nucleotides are TGCGCCAGCAGCTTGGATAGACTAGCTGACGAGCAGTACTTC.

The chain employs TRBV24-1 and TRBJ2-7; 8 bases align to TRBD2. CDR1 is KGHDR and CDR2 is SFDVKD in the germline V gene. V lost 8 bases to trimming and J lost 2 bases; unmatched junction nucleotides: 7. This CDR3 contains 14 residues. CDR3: CATTYGTSTYEQYF. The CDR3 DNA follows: TGTGCCACCACCTATGGGACTAGTACCTACGAGCAGTACTTC.

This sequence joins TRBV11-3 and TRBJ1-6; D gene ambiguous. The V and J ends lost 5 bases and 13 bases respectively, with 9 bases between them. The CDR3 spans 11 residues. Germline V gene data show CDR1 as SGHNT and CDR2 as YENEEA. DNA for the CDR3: TGTGCCAGCAGCAGGTCGGGGCCCCTCCACTTT. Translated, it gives CASSRSGPLHF.

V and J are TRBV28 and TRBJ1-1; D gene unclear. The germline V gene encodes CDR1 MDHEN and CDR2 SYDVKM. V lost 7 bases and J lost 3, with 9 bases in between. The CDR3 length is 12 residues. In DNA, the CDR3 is TGTGCCAGCACCTCCAGGTACACTGAAGCTTTCTTT. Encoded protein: CASTSRYTEAFF.

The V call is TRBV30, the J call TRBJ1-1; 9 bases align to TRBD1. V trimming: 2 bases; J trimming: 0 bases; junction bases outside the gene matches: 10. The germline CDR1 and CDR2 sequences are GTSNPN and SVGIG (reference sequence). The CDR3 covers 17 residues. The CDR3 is CAWSRGTGTIMNTEAFF. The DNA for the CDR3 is TGTGCCTGGAGTCGGGGGACAGGGACTATTATGAACACTGAAGCTTTCTTT. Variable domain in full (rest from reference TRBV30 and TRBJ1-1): SQTIHQWPATLVQPVGSPLSLECTVEGTSNPNLYWYRQAAGRGLQLLFYSVGIGQISSEVPQNLSASRPQDRQFILSSKKLLLSDSGFYLCAWSRGTGTIMNTEAFFGQGTRLTVV.

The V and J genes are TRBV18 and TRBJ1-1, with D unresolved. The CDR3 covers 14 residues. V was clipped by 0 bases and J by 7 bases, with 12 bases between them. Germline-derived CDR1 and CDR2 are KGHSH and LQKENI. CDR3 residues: CASSPPSGFNEAFF. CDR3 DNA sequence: TGTGCCAGCTCACCACCGTCAGGTTTCAATGAAGCTTTCTTT.

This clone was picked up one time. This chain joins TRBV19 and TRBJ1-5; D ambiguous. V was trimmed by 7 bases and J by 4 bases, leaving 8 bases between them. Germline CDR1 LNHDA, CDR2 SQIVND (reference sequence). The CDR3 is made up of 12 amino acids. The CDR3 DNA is TGTGCCAGTATTTCGGAGAATCAGCCCCAGCATTTT. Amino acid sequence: CASISENQPQHF.

CDR3 region: CASSAQGYGYTF. The CDR3 DNA reads TGTGCCAGCAGCGCACAGGGATACGGCTACACCTTC. The chain links TRBV9 to TRBJ1-2; tentative D call: TRBD1 (6 bases). CDR3 length: 12 residues. Germline-derived CDR1 and CDR2 are SGDLS and YYNGEE. Trimming stripped 3 bases from V and 8 bases from J, with 11 bases between. The whole variable domain, filled in from reference TRBV9 and TRBJ1-2, reads DSGVTQTPKHLITATGQRVTLRCSPRSGDLSVYWYQQSLDQGLQFLIQYYNGEERAKGNILERFSAQQFPDLHSELNLSSLELGDSALYFCASSAQGYGYTFGSGTRLTVV.

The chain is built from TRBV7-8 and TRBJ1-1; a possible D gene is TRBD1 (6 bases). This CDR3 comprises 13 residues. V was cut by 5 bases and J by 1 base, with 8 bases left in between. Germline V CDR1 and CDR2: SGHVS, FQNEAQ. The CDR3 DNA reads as TGTGCCAGCAGCCTGGACAGGAACACTGAAGCTTTCTTT. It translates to CASSLDRNTEAFF. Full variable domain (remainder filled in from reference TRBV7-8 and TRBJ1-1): GAGVSQSPRYKVAKRGQDVALRCDPISGHVSLFWYQQALGQGPEFLTYFQNEAQLDKSGLPSDRFFAERPEGSVSTLKIQRTQQEDSAVYLCASSLDRNTEAFFGQGTRLTVV.

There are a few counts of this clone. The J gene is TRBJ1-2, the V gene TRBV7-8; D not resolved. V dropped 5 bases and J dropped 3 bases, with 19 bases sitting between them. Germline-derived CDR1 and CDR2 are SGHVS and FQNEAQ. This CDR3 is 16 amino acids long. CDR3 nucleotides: TGTGCCAGCAGCACCACCATGCCAGGAAAGGACTATGGCTACACCTTC. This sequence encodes CASSTTMPGKDYGYTF.

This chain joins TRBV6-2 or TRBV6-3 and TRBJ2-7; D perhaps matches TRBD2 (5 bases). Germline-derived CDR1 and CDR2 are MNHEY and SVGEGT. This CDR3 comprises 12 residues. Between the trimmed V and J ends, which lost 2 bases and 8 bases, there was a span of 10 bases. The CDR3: CASSYPWEKQYF. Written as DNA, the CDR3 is TGTGCCAGCAGTTACCCTTGGGAGAAGCAGTACTTC.

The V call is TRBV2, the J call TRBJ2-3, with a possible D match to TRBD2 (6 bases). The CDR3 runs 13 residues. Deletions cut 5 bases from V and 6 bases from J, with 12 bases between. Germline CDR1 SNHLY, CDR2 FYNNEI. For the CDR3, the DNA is TGTGCCAGCAGTCTAGGGACTGACGATACGCAGTATTTT. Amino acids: CASSLGTDDTQYF.

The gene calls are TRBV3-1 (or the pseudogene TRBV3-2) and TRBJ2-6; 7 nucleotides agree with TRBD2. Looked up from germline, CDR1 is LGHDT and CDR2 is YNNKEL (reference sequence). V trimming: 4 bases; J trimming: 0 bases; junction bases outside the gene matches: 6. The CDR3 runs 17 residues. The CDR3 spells CASSLAGRSSGANVLTF. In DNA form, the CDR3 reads TGTGCCAGCAGCCTAGCGGGCCGTTCCTCTGGGGCCAACGTCCTGACTTTC.

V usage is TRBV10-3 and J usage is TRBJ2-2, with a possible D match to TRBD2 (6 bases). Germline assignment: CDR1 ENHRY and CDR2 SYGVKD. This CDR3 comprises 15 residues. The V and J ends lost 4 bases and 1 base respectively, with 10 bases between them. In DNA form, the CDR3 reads TGTGCCATCAGTGTCGGGACTGGGAACACCGGGGAGCTGTTTTTT. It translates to CAISVGTGNTGELFF.

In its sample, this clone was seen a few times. CDR3 loop: CASSLYPPDPKLAEGVTGELFF. CDR3 bases: TGTGCCAGCAGCTTATACCCCCCCGACCCGAAACTAGCGGAGGGGGTCACCGGGGAGCTGTTTTTT. V gene TRBV7-3 combines with J gene TRBJ2-2; TRBD2 aligns across 8 bases. This CDR3 contains 22 residues. Trimming at V came to 2 bases and at J to 4 bases, leaving 24 bases not matched to a gene. Germline V lookup: CDR1 SGHTA, CDR2 FQGTGA.

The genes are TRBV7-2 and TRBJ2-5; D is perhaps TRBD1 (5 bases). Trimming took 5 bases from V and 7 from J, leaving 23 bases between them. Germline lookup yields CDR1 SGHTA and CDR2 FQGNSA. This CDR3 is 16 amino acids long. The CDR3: CASSVSPGQVGVTQYF. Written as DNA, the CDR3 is TGTGCCAGCAGCGTTAGCCCAGGACAAGTAGGGGTGACCCAGTACTTC.

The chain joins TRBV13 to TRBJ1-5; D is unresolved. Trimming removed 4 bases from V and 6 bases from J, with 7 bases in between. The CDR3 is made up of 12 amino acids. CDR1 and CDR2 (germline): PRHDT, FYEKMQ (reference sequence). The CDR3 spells CASSSTGQPQHF. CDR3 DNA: TGTGCCAGCAGCTCCACGGGTCAGCCCCAGCATTTT.

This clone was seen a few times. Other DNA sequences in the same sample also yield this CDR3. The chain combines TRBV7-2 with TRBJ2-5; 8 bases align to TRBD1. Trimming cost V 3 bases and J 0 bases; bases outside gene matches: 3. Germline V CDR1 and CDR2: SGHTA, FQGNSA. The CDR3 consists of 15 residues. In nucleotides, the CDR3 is TGTGCCAGCAGCTTTGACAGGGGACACCAAGAGACCCAGTACTTC. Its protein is CASSFDRGHQETQYF.